This TCR beta chain was recorded in a study of cytomegalovirus exposure and HLA in healthy donors. Study-wide results and limits: Some V segments, including TRBV6-2 and TRBV6-3, were excluded as indistinguishable. Later work found most CMV-associated TCR beta chains apparently HLA-restricted. Listed as cytomegalovirus-associated were 150 or so TCR beta chains.

CDR1 and CDR2 (germline): SGHDN, FVKESK. This CDR3 spans 14 amino acids. Trimming left V 0 bases short and J 0 bases short, with 6 bases between. With 60 Vbeta and 13 Jbeta primers, the PCR was carried out. Sequencing used immunoSEQ multiplex PCR; TCRdb keeps in-frame clones, though not all of them. The sample carries about 160,000 clones, around 72% recorded once. Details on this clone: What it binds is not known.

This clonotype was obtained from a man in his fifties in good health and CMV-seronegative. The V and J genes are TRBV14 and TRBJ2-7; unclear D gene. The specimen sequenced was PBMCs. The CDR3 is CASSQDHYSYEQYF. CDR3 nucleotides: TGTGCCAGCAGCCAAGACCACTACTCCTACGAGCAGTACTTC.